In its sample, the clone carrying this T cell receptor beta chain was seen many times. Its antigen is currently unknown. These data belong to a study of response to subunit inactivated influenza vaccine. Study observations and caveats: There was a suggestion from the authors that each seasonal influenza vaccination recruits few new T cells.

J gave up 7 bases and V 1 base, and 5 bases lay outside the gene matches. This CDR3 is built from 15 residues. Each CDR3 protein gets one entry after TCRdb re-called the RT-PCR reads with MiXCR. This table holds a few hundred thousand distinct CDR3 sequences, around 13% found once. The source was PBMCs from blood, collected approximately 12 days after vaccination. The clonotype was recovered from a man in his fifties or sixties who received an inactivated influenza vaccine. The rearrangement joins TRBV12-3 or TRBV12-4 to TRBJ2-2; 8 positions match TRBD1. CDR3 sequence (DNA): TGTGCCAGCAGTTTAGTCCAGGGGGCAGTCGGGGAGCTGTTTTTT. This sequence encodes CASSLVQGAVGELFF.